The rows below give T cell receptor beta chains drawn from one sample of a study of T cells in Graves' hyperthyroidism and ophthalmopathy. TCRdb recomputed calls from the multiplex PCR reads with MiXCR, one row per CDR3 protein. In the table there are about 360,000 distinct CDR3 sequences, around 13% of which are singletons. Source material: blood. These receptors were collected from a woman between 18 and 29 years old with Graves' hyperthyroidism. Both conserved end residues are part of each CDR3. D genes are given only for firm matches. Clone size is shown for a subset of rows, as once, few, many or a class of expanded clone.

J gene	D gene	V gene	clone size	CDR3 DNA	CDR3 protein
TRBJ2-5	NA	TRBV2	many	TGTGCCAGCATGGGGTGGGAGCGCCAAGAGACCCAGTACTTC	CASMGWERQETQYF
TRBJ1-1	NA	TRBV20-1	NA	TGCAGTGCCCACGGCGGGGGGTTGAACACTGAAGCTTTCTTT	CSAHGGGLNTEAFF
TRBJ2-3	NA	TRBV18	many	TGTGCCAGCTCACCCCCCGGGGCAGGCCCCACAGATACGCAGTATTTT	CASSPPGAGPTDTQYF
TRBJ2-3	TRBD1	TRBV12-3/TRBV12-4	many	TGTGCCAGCAGTTGGGGACAGGGGGGACATACGCAGTATTTT	CASSWGQGGHTQYF
TRBJ1-6	NA	TRBV2	NA	TGTGCCAGCAGCTTGCGGTCTGATTCACCCCTCCACTTT	CASSLRSDSPLHF
TRBJ2-7	TRBD1	TRBV2	many	TGTGCCAGCAACCCGGACAGGGCCCTCTCCTACGAGCAGTACTTC	CASNPDRALSYEQYF
TRBJ1-2	NA	TRBV12-3/TRBV12-4	many	TGTGCCAGCAGTTTAAATGCGGGGAATGGCTACACCTTC	CASSLNAGNGYTF
TRBJ1-2	NA	TRBV20-1	NA	TGCAGTGCTAGAGTAGCCAGGGGCGAGAACTATGGCTACACCTTC	CSARVARGENYGYTF
TRBJ2-1	NA	TRBV7-9	few	TGTGCCAGCAGCTCAAGGGGACTTCATATTAGCTCCTACAATGAGCAGTTCTTC	CASSSRGLHISSYNEQFF
TRBJ2-1	NA	TRBV6-1	many	TGTGCCAGCGGGAGGCTGGGGAGCTCCTACAATGAGCAGTTCTTC	CASGRLGSSYNEQFF
TRBJ1-6	NA	TRBV7-6	many	TGTGCCAGCAGCTTGGAGAGCTCCTATAATTCACCCCTCCACTTT	CASSLESSYNSPLHF
TRBJ2-1	NA	TRBV7-9	many	TGTGCCAGCAGCCCCAGAAGGGGGGTCTCCTACAATGAGCAGTTCTTC	CASSPRRGVSYNEQFF
TRBJ2-5	NA	TRBV4-2	few	TGTGCCAGCAGCCAAGAAGGGCTAACGGGTCAAGAGACCCAGTACTTC	CASSQEGLTGQETQYF
TRBJ2-1	TRBD2	TRBV29-1	many	TGCAGCGTATCGTTAGGACTAGCGGGGGACAATGAGCAGTTCTTC	CSVSLGLAGDNEQFF
TRBJ1-1	TRBD1	TRBV19	NA	TGTGCCAGCCTGCTGGGCCCGCAGGGGGGGAGAGGTGAAGCTTTCTTT	CASLLGPQGGRGEAFF
TRBJ1-2	NA	TRBV30	many	TGTGCCTGGACCCCCCGGGCAGGGTATGGCTACACCTTC	CAWTPRAGYGYTF
TRBJ2-5	NA	TRBV5-1	few	TGCGCCAGCAGCTTGCGCTCGGCTGAAAAAGAGACCCAGTACTTC	CASSLRSAEKETQYF
TRBJ1-3	NA	TRBV7-4	NA	TGTGCCAGCAGCCCGAAGCCCCGGGACACCTGCTCTGGAAACACCATATATTTT	CASSPKPRDTCSGNTIYF
TRBJ1-5	NA	TRBV27	many	TGTGCCAGCAGTTTGTATGCAAATACCTATAGCAATCAGCCCCAGCATTTT	CASSLYANTYSNQPQHF
TRBJ2-7	NA	TRBV4-2	few	TGTGCCAGCAGCCAAGAGAAGGGGGCCTACGAGCAGTACTTC	CASSQEKGAYEQYF
TRBJ2-7	TRBD1	TRBV6-1	many	TGTGCCAGCACTGAACCCGGGACAGGGAGGTACGAGCAGTACTTC	CASTEPGTGRYEQYF
TRBJ1-5	NA	TRBV28	many	TGTGCCAGCAGGACCGACTGGCGCGGGGATCAGCCCCAGCATTTT	CASRTDWRGDQPQHF
TRBJ1-1	NA	TRBV6-2/TRBV6-3	many	TGTGCCAGCAGATACGGACAGTCCACTGAAGCTTTCTTT	CASRYGQSTEAFF
TRBJ1-1	NA	TRBV18	NA	TGTGCCAGCTCACCACGAGACAGTTTCGGAAACACTGAAGCTTTCTTT	CASSPRDSFGNTEAFF
TRBJ1-2	NA	TRBV7-9	few	TGTGCCAGCAGCTTCCAACTATCGGGGAACTATGGCTACACCTTC	CASSFQLSGNYGYTF